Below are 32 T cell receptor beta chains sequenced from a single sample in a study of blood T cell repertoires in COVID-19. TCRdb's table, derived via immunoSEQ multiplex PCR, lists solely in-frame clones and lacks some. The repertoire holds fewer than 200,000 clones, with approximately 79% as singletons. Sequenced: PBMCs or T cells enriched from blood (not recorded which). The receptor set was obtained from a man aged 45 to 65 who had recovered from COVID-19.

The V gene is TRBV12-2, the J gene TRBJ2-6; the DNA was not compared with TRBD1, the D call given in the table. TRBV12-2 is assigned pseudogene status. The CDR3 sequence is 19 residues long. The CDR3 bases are TGTGCAAGTCACCCGATCCAACGACAGGGAGTGTCTGGGGCCAACGTCCTGACTTTC. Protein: CASHPIQRQGVSGANVLTF.

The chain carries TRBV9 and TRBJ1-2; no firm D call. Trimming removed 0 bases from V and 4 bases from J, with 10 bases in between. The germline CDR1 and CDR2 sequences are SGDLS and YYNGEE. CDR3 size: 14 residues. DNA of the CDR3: TGTGCCAGCAGCGTAGCGGGGATGGGCTATGGCTACACCTTC. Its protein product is CASSVAGMGYGYTF.

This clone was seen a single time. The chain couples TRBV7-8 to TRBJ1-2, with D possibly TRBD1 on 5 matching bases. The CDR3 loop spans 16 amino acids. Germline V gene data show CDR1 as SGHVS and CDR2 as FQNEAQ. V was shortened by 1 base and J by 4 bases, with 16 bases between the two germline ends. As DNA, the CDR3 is TGTGCCAGCAGCTTAGGGTCTAGGGGTTTGGGCTATGGCTACACCTTC. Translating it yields CASSLGSRGLGYGYTF.

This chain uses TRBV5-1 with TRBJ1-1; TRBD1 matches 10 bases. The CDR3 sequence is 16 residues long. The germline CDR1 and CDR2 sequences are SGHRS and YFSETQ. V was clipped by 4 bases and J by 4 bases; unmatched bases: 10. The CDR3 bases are TGCGCCAGCAGCCTGTCCGGGACAGGGGCTAGCACTGAAGCTTTCTTT. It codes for CASSLSGTGASTEAFF.

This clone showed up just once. CDR3 residues: CASSDQFFQPQHF. For the CDR3, the DNA is TGTGCCAGCAGTGATCAGTTTTTTCAGCCCCAGCATTTT. The genes are TRBV2 and TRBJ1-5; no reliable D call. Trimming took 3 bases from V and 6 from J, leaving 9 bases between them. The CDR3 length is 13 residues. Germline CDR1 SNHLY, CDR2 FYNNEI.

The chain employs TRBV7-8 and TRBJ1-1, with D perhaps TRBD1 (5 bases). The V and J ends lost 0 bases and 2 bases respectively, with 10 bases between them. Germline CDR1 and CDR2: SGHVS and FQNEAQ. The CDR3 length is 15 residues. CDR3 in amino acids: CASSLALGGNTEAFF. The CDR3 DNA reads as TGTGCCAGCAGCTTAGCGCTCGGGGGAAACACTGAAGCTTTCTTT.

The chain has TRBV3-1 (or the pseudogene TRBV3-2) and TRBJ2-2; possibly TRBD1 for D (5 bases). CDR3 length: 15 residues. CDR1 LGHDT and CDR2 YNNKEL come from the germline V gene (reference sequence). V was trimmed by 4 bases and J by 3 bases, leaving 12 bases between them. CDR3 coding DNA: TGTGCCAGCAGCCCCCGCCCAGGGTACACCGGGGAGCTGTTTTTT. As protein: CASSPRPGYTGELFF.

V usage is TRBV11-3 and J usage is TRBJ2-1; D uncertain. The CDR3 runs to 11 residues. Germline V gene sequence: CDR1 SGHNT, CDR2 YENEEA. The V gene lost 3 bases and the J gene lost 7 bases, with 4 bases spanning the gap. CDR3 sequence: CASSFVNEQFF. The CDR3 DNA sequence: TGTGCCAGCAGCTTCGTAAATGAGCAGTTCTTC.

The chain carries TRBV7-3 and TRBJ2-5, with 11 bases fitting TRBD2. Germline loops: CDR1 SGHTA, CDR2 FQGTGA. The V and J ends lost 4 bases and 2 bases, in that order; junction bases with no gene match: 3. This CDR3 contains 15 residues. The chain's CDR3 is CASSSSGGPQETQYF. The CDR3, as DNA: TGTGCCAGCAGCTCTAGCGGGGGGCCTCAAGAGACCCAGTACTTC.

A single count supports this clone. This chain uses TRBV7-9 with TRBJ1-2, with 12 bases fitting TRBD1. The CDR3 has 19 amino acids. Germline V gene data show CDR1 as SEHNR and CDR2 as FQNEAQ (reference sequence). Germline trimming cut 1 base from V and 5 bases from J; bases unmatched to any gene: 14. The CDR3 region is CASSLDWGTGGFKKYGYTF. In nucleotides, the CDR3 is TGTGCCAGCAGCTTAGATTGGGGGACAGGGGGCTTTAAAAAGTATGGCTACACCTTC.

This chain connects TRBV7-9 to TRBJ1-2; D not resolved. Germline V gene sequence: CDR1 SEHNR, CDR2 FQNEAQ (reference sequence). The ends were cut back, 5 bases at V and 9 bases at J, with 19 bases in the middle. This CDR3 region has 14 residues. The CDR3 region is CASSPHDNVWSYTF. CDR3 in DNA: TGTGCCAGCAGCCCCCACGACAATGTATGGAGCTACACCTTC.

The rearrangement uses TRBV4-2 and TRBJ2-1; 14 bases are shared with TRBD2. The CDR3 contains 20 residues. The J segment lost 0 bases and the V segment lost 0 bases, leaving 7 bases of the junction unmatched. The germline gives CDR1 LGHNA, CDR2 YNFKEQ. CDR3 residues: CASSQERTSGGPSSYNEQFF. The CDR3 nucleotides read TGTGCCAGCAGCCAAGAGAGGACTAGCGGGGGGCCAAGCTCCTACAATGAGCAGTTCTTC.

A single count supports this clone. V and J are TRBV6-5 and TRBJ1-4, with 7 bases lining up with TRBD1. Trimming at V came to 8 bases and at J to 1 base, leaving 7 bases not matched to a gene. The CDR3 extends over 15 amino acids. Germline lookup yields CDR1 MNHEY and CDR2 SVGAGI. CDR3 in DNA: TGTGCCAGCGGGATCCAGGGGGAAACTAATGAAAAACTGTTTTTT. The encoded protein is CASGIQGETNEKLFF.

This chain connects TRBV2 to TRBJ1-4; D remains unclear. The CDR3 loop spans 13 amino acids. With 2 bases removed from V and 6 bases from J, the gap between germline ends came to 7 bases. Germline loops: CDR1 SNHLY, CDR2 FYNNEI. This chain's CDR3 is CASSETPYEKLFF. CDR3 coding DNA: TGTGCCAGCAGTGAAACACCCTATGAAAAACTGTTTTTT.

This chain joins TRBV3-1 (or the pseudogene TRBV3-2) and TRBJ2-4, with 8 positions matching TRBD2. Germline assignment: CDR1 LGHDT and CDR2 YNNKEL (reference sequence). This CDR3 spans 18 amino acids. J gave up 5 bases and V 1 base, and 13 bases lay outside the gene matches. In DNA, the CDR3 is TGTGCCAGCAGCCAAGTGGGCTTCATAGCGGGGCTCCAAAACATTCAGTACTTC. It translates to CASSQVGFIAGLQNIQYF.

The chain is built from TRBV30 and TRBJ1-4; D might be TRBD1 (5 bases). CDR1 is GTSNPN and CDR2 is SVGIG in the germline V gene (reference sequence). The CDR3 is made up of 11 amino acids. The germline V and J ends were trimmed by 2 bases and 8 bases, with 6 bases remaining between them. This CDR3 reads CAWSHREKLFF. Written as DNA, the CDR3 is TGTGCCTGGAGTCACAGGGAAAAACTGTTTTTT.

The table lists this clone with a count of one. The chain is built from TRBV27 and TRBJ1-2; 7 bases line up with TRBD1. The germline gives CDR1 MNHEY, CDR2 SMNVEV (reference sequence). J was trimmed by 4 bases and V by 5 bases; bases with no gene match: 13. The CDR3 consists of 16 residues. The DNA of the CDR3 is TGTGCCAGCAGTCCCTCCAGTGGAGGGGGCGCCTATGGCTACACCTTC. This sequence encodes CASSPSSGGGAYGYTF.

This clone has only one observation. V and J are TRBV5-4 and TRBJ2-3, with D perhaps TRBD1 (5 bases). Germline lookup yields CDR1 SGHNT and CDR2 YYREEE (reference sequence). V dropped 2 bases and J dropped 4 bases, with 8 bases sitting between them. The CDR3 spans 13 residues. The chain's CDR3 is CASSLRGSDTQYF. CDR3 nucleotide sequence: TGTGCCAGCAGCTTAAGGGGCTCAGATACGCAGTATTTT.

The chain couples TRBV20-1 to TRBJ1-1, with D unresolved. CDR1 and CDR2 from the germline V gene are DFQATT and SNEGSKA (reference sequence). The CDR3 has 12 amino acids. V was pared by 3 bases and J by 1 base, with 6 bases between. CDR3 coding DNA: TGCAGTGCTAGTCGACAGAACACTGAAGCTTTCTTT. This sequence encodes CSASRQNTEAFF.

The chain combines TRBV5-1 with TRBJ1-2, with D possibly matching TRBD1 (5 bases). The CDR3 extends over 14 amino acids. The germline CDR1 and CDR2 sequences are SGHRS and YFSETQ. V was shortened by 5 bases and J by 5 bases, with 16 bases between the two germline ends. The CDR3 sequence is CASSSGILQYGYTF. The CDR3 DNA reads TGCGCCAGCAGTTCAGGGATTTTACAGTATGGCTACACCTTC.

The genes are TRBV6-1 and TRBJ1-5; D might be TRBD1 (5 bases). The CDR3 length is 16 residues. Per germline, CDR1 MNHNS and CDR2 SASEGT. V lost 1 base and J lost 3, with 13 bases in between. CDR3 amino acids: CASSEGAGLINQPQHF. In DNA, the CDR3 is TGTGCCAGCAGTGAAGGGGCAGGGTTAATCAATCAGCCCCAGCATTTT.

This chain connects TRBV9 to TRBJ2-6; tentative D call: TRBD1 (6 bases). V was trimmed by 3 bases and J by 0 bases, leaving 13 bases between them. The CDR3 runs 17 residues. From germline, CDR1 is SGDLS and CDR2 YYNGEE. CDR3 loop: CASSATGPSSGANVLTF. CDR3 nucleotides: TGTGCCAGCAGCGCGACAGGACCTAGCTCTGGGGCCAACGTCCTGACTTTC.

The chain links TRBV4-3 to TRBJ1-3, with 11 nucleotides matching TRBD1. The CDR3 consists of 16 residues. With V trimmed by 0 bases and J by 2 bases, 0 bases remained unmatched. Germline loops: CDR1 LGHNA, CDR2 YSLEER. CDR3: CASSQEDRGPGNTIYF. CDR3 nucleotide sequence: TGCGCCAGCAGCCAAGAGGACAGGGGGCCTGGAAACACCATATATTTT.

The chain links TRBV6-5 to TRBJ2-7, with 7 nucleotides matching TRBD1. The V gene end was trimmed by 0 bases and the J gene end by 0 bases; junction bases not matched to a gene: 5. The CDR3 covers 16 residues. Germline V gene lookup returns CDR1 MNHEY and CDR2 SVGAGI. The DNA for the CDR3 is TGTGCCAGCAGTTACTCGACGGGACAGAGCTCCTACGAGCAGTACTTC. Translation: CASSYSTGQSSYEQYF.

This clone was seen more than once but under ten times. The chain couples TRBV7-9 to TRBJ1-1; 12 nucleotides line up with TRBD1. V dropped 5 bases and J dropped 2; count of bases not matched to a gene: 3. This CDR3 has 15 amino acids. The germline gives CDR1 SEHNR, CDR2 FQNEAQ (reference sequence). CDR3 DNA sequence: TGTGCCAGCAGCACCGGGACAGGGGGCAACACTGAAGCTTTCTTT. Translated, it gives CASSTGTGGNTEAFF.

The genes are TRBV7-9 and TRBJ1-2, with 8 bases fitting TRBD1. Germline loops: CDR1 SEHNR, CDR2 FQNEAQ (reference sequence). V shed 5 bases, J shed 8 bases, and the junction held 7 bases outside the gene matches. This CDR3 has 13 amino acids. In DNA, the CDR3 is TGTGCCAGCAGCAGGACAGGGTACGGCGGCTACACCTTC. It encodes CASSRTGYGGYTF.

CDR3 DNA sequence: TGTGCCAGCAGTTTCAGGGAGGGGTCCCTCTATGGCTACACCTTC. Translation: CASSFREGSLYGYTF. The chain uses TRBV27 and TRBJ1-2; possible D gene TRBD1, 5 bases. V was clipped by 3 bases and J by 4 bases, with 15 bases between them. The length of the CDR3 is 15 residues. Germline CDR1 is MNHEY and CDR2 is SMNVEV (reference sequence).

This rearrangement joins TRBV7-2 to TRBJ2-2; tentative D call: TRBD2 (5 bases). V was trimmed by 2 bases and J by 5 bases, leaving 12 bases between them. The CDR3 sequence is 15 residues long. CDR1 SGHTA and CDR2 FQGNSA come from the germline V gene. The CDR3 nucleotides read TGTGCCAGCAGCTTACTCCAACTAGGTACCGGGGAGCTGTTTTTT. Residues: CASSLLQLGTGELFF. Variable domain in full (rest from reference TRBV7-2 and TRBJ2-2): GAGVSQSPSNKVTEKGKDVELRCDPISGHTALYWYRQSLGQGLEFLIYFQGNSAPDKSGLPSDRFSAERTGGSVSTLTIQRTQQEDSAVYLCASSLLQLGTGELFFGEGSRLTVL.

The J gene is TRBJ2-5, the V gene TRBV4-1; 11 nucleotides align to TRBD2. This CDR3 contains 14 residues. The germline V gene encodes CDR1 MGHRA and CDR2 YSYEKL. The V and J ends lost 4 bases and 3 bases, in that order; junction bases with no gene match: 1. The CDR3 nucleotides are TGCGCCAGCAGCCCGGGACTAGCGGAAGAGACCCAGTACTTC. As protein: CASSPGLAEETQYF.

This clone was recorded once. CDR3 residues: CASSRTGRNSPLHF. The CDR3 DNA sequence: TGCGCCAGCAGCAGGACAGGTCGGAATTCACCCCTCCACTTT. V and J are TRBV5-1 and TRBJ1-6; TRBD1 aligns across 7 bases. Germline values: CDR1 SGHRS, CDR2 YFSETQ. The trim removed 4 bases at V and 7 bases at J, leaving 5 bases unmatched. This CDR3 is 14 amino acids long.

CDR3 DNA sequence: TGTGCCAGCAGCCCTACAGGGGGGCGACAGCCCCAGCATTTT. This sequence encodes CASSPTGGRQPQHF. The gene calls are TRBV9 and TRBJ1-5; TRBD1 aligns across 8 bases. With V trimmed by 4 bases and J by 7 bases, 7 bases remained unmatched. Germline CDR1 reads SGDLS; CDR2 reads YYNGEE. The CDR3 has 14 residues.

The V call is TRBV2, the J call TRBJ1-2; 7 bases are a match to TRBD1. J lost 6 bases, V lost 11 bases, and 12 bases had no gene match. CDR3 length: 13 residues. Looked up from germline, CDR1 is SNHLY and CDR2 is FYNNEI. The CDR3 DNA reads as TGTGCCGGACGAACAGGGGAAAGTCATGGCTACACCTTC. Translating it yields CAGRTGESHGYTF.